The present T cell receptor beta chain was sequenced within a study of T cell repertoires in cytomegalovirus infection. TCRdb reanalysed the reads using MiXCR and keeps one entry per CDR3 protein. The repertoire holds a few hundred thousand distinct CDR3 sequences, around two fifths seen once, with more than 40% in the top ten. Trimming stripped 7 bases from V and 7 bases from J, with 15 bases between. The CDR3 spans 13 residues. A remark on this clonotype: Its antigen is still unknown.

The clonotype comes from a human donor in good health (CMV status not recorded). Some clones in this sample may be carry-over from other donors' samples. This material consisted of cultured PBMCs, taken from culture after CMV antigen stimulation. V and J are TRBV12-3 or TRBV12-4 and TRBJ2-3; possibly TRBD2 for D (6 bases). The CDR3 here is CASKRGGEYTQYF. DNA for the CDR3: TGTGCCAGCAAGCGTGGCGGGGAGTATACGCAGTATTTT.